A selection of T cell receptor beta chains follows, all from one sample in a study of CD8+ T cells in alopecia areata. The method was immunoSEQ multiplex PCR; TCRdb's version includes in-frame clones alone and lacks a portion of them. The sample comprises fewer than 250,000 clones, 50% to 60% of which are singletons, and approximately 0.7% rests with the top ten. This material consisted of CD4+ T cells sorted from blood, taken at week 4, from a patient treated with tofacitinib. These receptors all stem from a human donor with alopecia areata. Each CDR3 is given with its conserved first and last residue.

>TRBJ2-1|TRBV6-5
CASSYGQAGGPNEQFF
>TRBJ2-3|TRBV29-1
CSVELGRSTDTQYF
>TRBJ2-3|TRBV28
CASQAGGSTDTQYF
>TRBJ2-1|TRBV15
CATSRPKAGEEQFF
>TRBJ2-3|TRBV25-1
CASSRMSGADTQYF
>TRBJ2-3|TRBV4-1
CASSQRTGDTQYF
>TRBJ2-7|TRBV29-1
CSVVGTALSYEQYF
>TRBJ2-3|TRBV15
CATEGTGDTQYF
>TRBJ2-1|TRBV29-1
CSVSSSGSNEQFF
>TRBJ2-7|TRBV7-2
CASGPSGRFHEQYF
>TRBJ2-5|TRBV5-1
CASSLEQGSRETQYF
>TRBJ2-2|TRBV6-5
CASLRTVNTGELFF
>-|TRBV18
CASSPRLVGKGDEQYF
>TRBJ2-5|TRBV14
CASSHHGLAGGSGETQYF
>TRBJ2-7|TRBV5-6
CASSLEPGVPYEQYF
>TRBJ2-7|TRBV4-2
CASSQDLQGLSYEQYF
>TRBJ2-1|TRBV5-1
CASARQVRDEQFF
>TRBJ2-3|TRBV30
CAWGAGPLAKEVATQYF
>TRBJ2-4|TRBV4-1
CASSQDSELAKNIQYF
>TRBJ1-2|TRBV29-1
CSPKHGYTF
>TRBJ2-7|TRBV6-5
CASRPSGSFYEQYF
>TRBJ1-2|TRBV29-1
CSVQDPNYGYTF
>TRBJ1-5|TRBV16
CASSLQGNQPQHF
>TRBJ2-1|TRBV6-1
CASSDWWELANEQFF
>TRBJ2-7|TRBV29-1
CSVGLGLSSYEQYF
>TRBJ2-2|TRBV2
CASSEEGGGRAHGELFF
>TRBJ1-1|TRBV6-6
CASRTGLATEAFF
>TRBJ2-5|TRBV6-5
CASSTRRPKGETQYF
>TRBJ2-1|TRBV29-1
CSVRSGTSGSGWNEQFF
>TRBJ2-7|TRBV30
CAWSGGLYEQYF
>TRBJ1-2|TRBV29-1
CSVDRPPLEGEAYGYTF
>TRBJ2-3|TRBV6-5
CASSYSLAASTDTQYF
>TRBJ2-5|TRBV5-1
CASSIYTSGSTQYF
>TRBJ2-4|TRBV2
CASSERVGQGPNIQYF
>TRBJ2-1|TRBV7-8
CASSLIQQSIYNEQFF
>TRBJ2-1|TRBV15
CATSRDRAEEEQFF
>TRBJ2-2|TRBV9
CASSGSSLGTGELFF